This T cell receptor beta chain was identified in a study of cytomegalovirus exposure and HLA in healthy donors. There are 18 residues in the CDR3. The V gene end was trimmed by 2 bases and the J gene end by 3 bases; junction bases not matched to a gene: 13. Germline values: CDR1 MNHEY, CDR2 SMNVEV (reference sequence). Sequencing was performed with immunoSEQ multiplex PCR; in TCRdb, only in-frame clones are kept and a portion is missing. Of 50,000 to 65,000 clones in the sample, over 90% were seen once. Findings and caveats of the study: In the 95 to 150 validation repertoires, a later analysis found that first-cohort TCR clusters tended to co-occur.

A remark on this clone: The antigen remains unidentified.

The chain links TRBV27 to TRBJ2-7; TRBD2 matches at 10 bases. The source material was PBMCs. The sequence came from a young woman in good health and CMV-seropositive. DNA for the CDR3: TGTGCCAGCAGTTTACCCCCTCCTAGCGGGAGTATCTTCTACGAGCAGTACTTC. It encodes CASSLPPPSGSIFYEQYF.